This T cell receptor (beta chain) was recorded in a study of OX40 agonist ivuxolimab in advanced cancers. In the study overall: The dose of intravenous ivuxolimab that patients received every 2 weeks ranged from 0.01 to 10 mg/kg. The eligibility criteria allowed prior anti-PD-1, anti-PD-L1 or anti-CTLA-4 therapy, and about 40% had some.

Losses at the gene ends were 4 bases for V and 0 bases for J; bases not matched to a gene: 9. CDR1 and CDR2 (germline): SGHTA, FQGNSA. CDR3 length: 16 residues. TCRdb's table, derived via immunoSEQ multiplex PCR, lists solely in-frame clones and lacks some. Of tens of thousands of clones listed, roughly 89% are singletons. Remarks on this clone: Its antigen is undetermined.

Study-level results: In general, CD8+ T cells held more expanded clones than CD4+ did, on average.

This sequence joins TRBV7-2 and TRBJ2-7, with TRBD1 matching 7 bases. The TCR comes from an adult with an advanced solid tumor such as melanoma, head and neck, liver or kidney cancer. The material was CD4+ or CD8+ T cells sorted from blood, obtained in a trial of the OX40 agonist ivuxolimab. The CDR3 region has the DNA TGTGCCAGCAGCTCGCGCAGCCGGGACAGCTCCTACGAGCAGTACTTC. As protein: CASSSRSRDSSYEQYF.